These 22 T cell receptor beta chains came from one sample sequenced in a study of T-cell memory formation after mild COVID-19. In TCRdb, the 5' RACE reads were re-called with MiXCR into one record per CDR3 protein. The table includes 98,000 or so distinct CDR3 sequences, roughly a sixth detected once. Sequencing input: PBMCs or a T cell subset sorted from them (not recorded which). All receptors derive from a man younger than 35 who had mild COVID-19 (a few samples of this study predate the infection). Cell type and time point are not known.

The chain uses TRBV6-5 and TRBJ2-2; weak D call: TRBD1 (5 bases). Germline V gene sequence: CDR1 MNHEY, CDR2 SVGAGI. V was cut by 4 bases and J by 0 bases, with 15 bases left in between. CDR3 length equals 17 residues. The CDR3 here is CASSLNRLSSNTGELFF. The CDR3, as DNA: TGTGCCAGCAGTTTGAACAGGTTATCCTCGAACACCGGGGAGCTGTTTTTT.

This clonotype was seen a few times. The chain has TRBV5-5 and TRBJ1-5; the D is unclear. This CDR3 is 12 amino acids long. Looked up from germline, CDR1 is SGHKS and CDR2 is YYEKEE (reference sequence). Trimming removed 0 bases from V and 3 bases from J, with 1 base in between. Here the CDR3 reads CASSLVNQPQHF. The DNA for the CDR3 is TGTGCCAGCAGCTTGGTCAATCAGCCCCAGCATTTT.

The chain carries TRBV20-1 and TRBJ2-5; 10 positions agree with TRBD1. CDR3 length: 13 residues. J gave up 4 bases and V 6 bases, and 5 bases lay outside the gene matches. CDR1 and CDR2 (germline): DFQATT, SNEGSKA (reference sequence). This CDR3 reads CSAQGQGVETQYF. DNA for the CDR3: TGCAGTGCCCAAGGACAGGGGGTAGAGACCCAGTACTTC.

This chain uses TRBV5-8 with TRBJ2-7, with no clear D. The germline V gene has CDR1 SGHTS and CDR2 YDEGEE. This CDR3 contains 13 residues. Trimming removed 0 bases at V and 7 bases at J, with 11 bases between. This CDR3 is CASSLDLAAEQYV. CDR3 nucleotide sequence: TGTGCCAGCAGCTTGGACTTGGCCGCAGAGCAGTACGTC.

The genes are TRBV18 and TRBJ2-7, with no clear D. The length of the CDR3 is 12 residues. V was pared by 3 bases and J by 4 bases, with 7 bases between. The germline CDR1 and CDR2 sequences are KGHSH and LQKENI. The CDR3, as DNA: TGTGCCAGCTCACCGATGGGGTACGAGCAGTACGTC. Translated: CASSPMGYEQYV.

V is TRBV4-1 and J is TRBJ1-5, with D tentatively TRBD1 (5 bases). CDR1 is MGHRA, CDR2 YSYEKL, per germline. Trimming stripped 1 base from V and 9 bases from J, with 13 bases between. There are 14 residues in the CDR3. The CDR3 spells CASSQVDRDSPQHF. The DNA for the CDR3 is TGCGCCAGCAGCCAAGTTGACCGGGACTCGCCCCAGCATTTT.

The chain recombines TRBV7-6 with TRBJ1-1, with a weak D call TRBD1 (5 bases). The germline CDR1 and CDR2 sequences are SGHVS and FNYEAQ. V lost 2 bases and J lost 1, with 20 bases in between. This CDR3 spans 18 amino acids. The CDR3 coding sequence is TGTGCCAGCAGCTTATTGCAGTCTAGGGGACGGACGAACACTGAAGCTTTCTTT. Its translation is CASSLLQSRGRTNTEAFF.

This clonotype was observed a few times. The rearrangement uses TRBV12-3 or TRBV12-4 and TRBJ2-3; perhaps TRBD2 as D (6 bases). V shed 6 bases and J shed 9 bases, with 13 bases lying between them. This CDR3 has 12 amino acids. CDR3 residues: CASSFIGGTQYF. For the CDR3, the DNA is TGTGCCAGCAGCTTTATAGGAGGGACGCAGTATTTT.

The rearrangement uses TRBV19 and TRBJ2-4; 8 nucleotides align to TRBD1. Trimming took 5 bases from V and 7 from J; bases not matched to a gene: 7. CDR1 and CDR2 from the germline V gene are LNHDA and SQIVND (reference sequence). The CDR3 sequence is 14 residues long. The CDR3 sequence is CASSPLDRENIQYF. The CDR3 DNA follows: TGTGCCAGTAGTCCTTTGGACAGGGAGAACATTCAGTACTTC.

The genes are TRBV5-1 and TRBJ2-5; D ambiguous. The CDR3 sequence is 15 residues long. Germline loops: CDR1 SGHRS, CDR2 YFSETQ. V was trimmed by 5 bases and J by 5 bases, leaving 19 bases between them. The CDR3 reads CASRELDGSSETQYF. The CDR3 nucleotides are TGCGCCAGCAGAGAACTGGACGGGTCCTCGGAGACCCAGTACTTC. Based on the CDR3 plus reference TRBV5-1 and TRBJ2-5, the full variable domain is KAGVTQTPRYLIKTRGQQVTLSCSPISGHRSVSWYQQTPGQGLQFLFEYFSETQRNKGNFPGRFSGRQFSNSRSEMNVSTLELGDSALYLCASRELDGSSETQYFGPGTRLLVL.

This chain connects TRBV12-3 or TRBV12-4 to TRBJ2-3, with D possibly TRBD1 on 5 matching bases. The CDR3 totals 16 residues. Trimming pared 0 bases from V and 0 bases from J, leaving 10 bases between. CDR3 amino acids: CASSLALGHSTDTQYF. DNA for the CDR3: TGTGCCAGCAGTTTAGCGCTTGGACATAGCACAGATACGCAGTATTTT.

CDR3 region: CERVRRAGDEQPQHF. CDR3 nucleotide sequence: TGCGAGAGAGTTAGGAGGGCAGGGGATGAACAGCCCCAGCATTTT. The V and J genes are TRBV5-1 and TRBJ1-5; D may be TRBD1 (6 bases). This CDR3 region has 15 residues. The V gene's germline CDR1 is SGHRS and CDR2 YFSETQ.

V and J are TRBV2 and TRBJ2-3, with no clear D. The CDR3 extends over 16 amino acids. Trimming took 7 bases from V and 2 from J, leaving 19 bases between them. The germline CDR1 and CDR2 sequences are SNHLY and FYNNEI. The CDR3 nucleotides are TGTGCCAGCACCATGCATCTCGGACGCCTCACAGATACGCAGTATTTT. This encodes CASTMHLGRLTDTQYF.

This clonotype was detected only a few times. This chain connects TRBV6-1 to TRBJ2-7; perhaps TRBD1 as D (5 bases). V was trimmed by 2 bases and J by 2 bases, leaving 7 bases between them. CDR1 MNHNS and CDR2 SASEGT come from the germline V gene. The CDR3 has 13 residues. CDR3 bases: TGTGCCAGCAGTGAAACCAGGGCCTACGAGCAGTACGTC. Protein product: CASSETRAYEQYV.

V is TRBV4-1 and J is TRBJ2-1; 11 nucleotides agree with TRBD1. Trimming at V came to 0 bases and at J to 9 bases, leaving 7 bases not matched to a gene. Per germline, CDR1 MGHRA and CDR2 YSYEKL. This CDR3 is built from 16 residues. The CDR3 spells CASSQDRVGTGGEQFF. The CDR3 nucleotides are TGCGCCAGCAGCCAAGATAGGGTTGGGACAGGGGGTGAGCAGTTCTTC.

V is TRBV2 and J is TRBJ2-3; a possible D gene is TRBD2 (5 bases). Per germline, CDR1 SNHLY and CDR2 FYNNEI. CDR3 length equals 13 residues. Trimming took off 10 bases at V and 0 bases at J, with 11 bases between the two ends. Here the CDR3 reads CATTRGSTDTQYF. The CDR3 coding sequence is TGTGCCACCACCCGGGGTAGCACAGATACGCAGTATTTT.

This rearrangement joins TRBV15 to TRBJ2-7, with D perhaps matching TRBD2 (6 bases). V gave up 0 bases and J gave up 1 base, with 10 bases separating them. Germline V gives CDR1 LNHNV, CDR2 YYDKDF (reference sequence). This CDR3 region has 15 residues. The CDR3 DNA reads TGTGCCACCAGCAGAGATATAGCGGAGTCCTACGAGCAGTACTTC. Amino acids: CATSRDIAESYEQYF.

This clonotype was counted between two and nine times. This sequence joins TRBV2 and TRBJ2-3; weak D call: TRBD1 (5 bases). The CDR3 length is 12 residues. Trimming stripped 2 bases from V and 5 bases from J, with 5 bases between. From germline, CDR1 is SNHLY and CDR2 FYNNEI. CDR3 bases: TGTGCCAGCAGTGAACAGGGAGATACGCAGTATTTT. Translated: CASSEQGDTQYF.

There are a few counts of this clonotype. The CDR3 is CASAQTTGELFF. In DNA form, the CDR3 reads TGTGCCAGCGCACAGACCACCGGGGAGCTGTTTTTT. This rearrangement joins TRBV2 to TRBJ2-2; D unresolved. CDR3 size: 12 residues. V lost 8 bases and J 4 bases, leaving 8 bases between the germline ends. Per the germline V gene, CDR1 is SNHLY and CDR2 is FYNNEI.

The chain links TRBV6-5 to TRBJ1-5; D is unclear. The CDR3 contains 15 residues. Germline CDR1 and CDR2: MNHEY and SVGAGI. V lost 2 bases to trimming and J lost 8 bases, with 16 bases between them. Here the CDR3 reads CASSYGPPSLEPQHF. DNA of the CDR3: TGTGCCAGCAGTTACGGGCCCCCTAGCCTCGAGCCCCAGCATTTT.

The chain is built from TRBV7-2 and TRBJ1-1, with D possibly TRBD1 on 6 matching bases. This CDR3 has 14 amino acids. Germline CDR1 reads SGHTA; CDR2 reads FQGNSA. Trimming removed 7 bases from V and 4 bases from J, with 16 bases in between. This chain's CDR3 is CASTGQQGVTEAFF. The CDR3 DNA sequence: TGTGCCAGCACCGGTCAACAGGGTGTCACTGAAGCTTTCTTT.

This chain links TRBV7-2 with TRBJ2-5; 7 nucleotides align to TRBD1. V shed 3 bases and J 2 bases; nucleotides not matched to a gene: 3. Germline loops: CDR1 SGHTA, CDR2 FQGNSA. The CDR3 is 14 residues long. As DNA, the CDR3 is TGTGCCAGCAGCTTGTGGACAGGACAAGAGACCCAGTACTTC. Residues: CASSLWTGQETQYF.